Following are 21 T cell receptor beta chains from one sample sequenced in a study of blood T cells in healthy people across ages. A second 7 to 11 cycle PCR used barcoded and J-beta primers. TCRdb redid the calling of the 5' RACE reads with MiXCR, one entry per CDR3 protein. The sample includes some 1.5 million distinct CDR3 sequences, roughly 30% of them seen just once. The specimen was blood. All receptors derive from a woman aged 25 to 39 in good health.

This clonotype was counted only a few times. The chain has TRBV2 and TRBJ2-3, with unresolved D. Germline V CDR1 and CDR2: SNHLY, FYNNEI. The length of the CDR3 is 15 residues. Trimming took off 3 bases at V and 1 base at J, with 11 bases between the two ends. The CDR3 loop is CASSDPSHRTDTQYF. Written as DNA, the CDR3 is TGTGCCAGCAGTGACCCCTCACACCGCACAGATACGCAGTATTTT.

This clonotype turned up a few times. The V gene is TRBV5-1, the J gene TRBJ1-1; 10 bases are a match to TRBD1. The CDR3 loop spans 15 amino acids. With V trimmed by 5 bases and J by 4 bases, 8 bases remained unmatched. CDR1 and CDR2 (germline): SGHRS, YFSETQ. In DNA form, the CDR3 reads TGCGCCAGCAGGGCCGGGACAGGGGATATCACTGAAGCTTTCTTT. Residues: CASRAGTGDITEAFF.

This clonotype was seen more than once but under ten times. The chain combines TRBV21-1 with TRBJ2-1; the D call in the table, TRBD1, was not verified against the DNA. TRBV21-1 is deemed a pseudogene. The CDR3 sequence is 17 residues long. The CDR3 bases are TGTGCCAGCACCTTATCTGAGACAGGGCACCGGCACAATGAGCAGTTCTTC. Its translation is CASTLSETGHRHNEQFF.

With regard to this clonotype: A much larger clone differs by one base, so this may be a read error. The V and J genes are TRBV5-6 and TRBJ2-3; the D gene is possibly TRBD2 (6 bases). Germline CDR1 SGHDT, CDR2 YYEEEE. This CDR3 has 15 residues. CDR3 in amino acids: CASSSLGLTTDTRYF. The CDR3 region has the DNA TGTGCCAGCAGCTCGCTGGGACTTACCACAGATACGCGGTATTTT.

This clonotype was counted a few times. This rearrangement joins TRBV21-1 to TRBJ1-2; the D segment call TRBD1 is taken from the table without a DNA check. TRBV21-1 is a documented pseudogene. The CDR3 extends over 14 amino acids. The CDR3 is CASSGQLTNYGYTF. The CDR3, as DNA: TGTGCCAGCAGCGGACAATTAACTAACTATGGCTACACCTTC.

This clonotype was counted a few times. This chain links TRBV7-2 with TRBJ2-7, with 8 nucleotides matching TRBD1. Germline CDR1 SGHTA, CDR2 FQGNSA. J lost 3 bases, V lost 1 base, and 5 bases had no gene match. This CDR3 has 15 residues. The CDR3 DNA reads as TGTGCCAGCAGCTTAGGGACAGGGAATTTCTACGAGCAGTACTTC. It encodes CASSLGTGNFYEQYF.

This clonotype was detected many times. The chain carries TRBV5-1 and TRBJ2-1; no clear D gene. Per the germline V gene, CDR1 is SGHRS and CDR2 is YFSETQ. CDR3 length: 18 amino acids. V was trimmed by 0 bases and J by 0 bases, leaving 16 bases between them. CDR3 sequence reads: CASSLALPAASSYNEQFF. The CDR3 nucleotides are TGCGCCAGCAGCTTGGCTTTGCCAGCTGCTAGCTCCTACAATGAGCAGTTCTTC.

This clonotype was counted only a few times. In DNA, the CDR3 is TGTGCCAGCAGCTTACGGGCCTGGGGCACAGATACGCAGTATTTT. It is translated as CASSLRAWGTDTQYF. This sequence joins TRBV7-6 and TRBJ2-3, with unresolved D. The CDR3 length is 15 residues. The germline V gene has CDR1 SGHVS and CDR2 FNYEAQ. V was cut by 2 bases and J by 1 base, with 10 bases left in between.

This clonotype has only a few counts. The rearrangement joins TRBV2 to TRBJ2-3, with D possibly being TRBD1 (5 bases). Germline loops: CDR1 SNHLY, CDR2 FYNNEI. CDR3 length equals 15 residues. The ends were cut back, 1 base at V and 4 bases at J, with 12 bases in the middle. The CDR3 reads CASSEVVQVADTQYF. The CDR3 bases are TGTGCCAGCAGTGAAGTAGTACAGGTCGCAGATACGCAGTATTTT.

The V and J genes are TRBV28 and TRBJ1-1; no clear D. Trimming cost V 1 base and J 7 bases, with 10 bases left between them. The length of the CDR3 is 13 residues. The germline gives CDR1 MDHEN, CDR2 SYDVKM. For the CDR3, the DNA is TGTGCCAGCAGTTTATTTAGAACAAATGAAGCTTTCTTT. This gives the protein CASSLFRTNEAFF.

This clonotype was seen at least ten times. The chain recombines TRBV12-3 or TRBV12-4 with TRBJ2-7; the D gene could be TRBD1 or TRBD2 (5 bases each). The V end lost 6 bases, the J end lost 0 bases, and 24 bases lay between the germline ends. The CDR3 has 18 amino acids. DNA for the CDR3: TGTGCCAGCAGACAGCCTCTACCCCGGGACCGGAGCTCCTACGAGCAGTACTTC. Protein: CASRQPLPRDRSSYEQYF.

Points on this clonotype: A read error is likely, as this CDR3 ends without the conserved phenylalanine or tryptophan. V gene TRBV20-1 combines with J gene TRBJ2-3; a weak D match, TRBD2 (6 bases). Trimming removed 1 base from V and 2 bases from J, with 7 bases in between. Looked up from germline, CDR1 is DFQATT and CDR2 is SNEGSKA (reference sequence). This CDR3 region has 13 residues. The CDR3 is CSARGGVTDTQYS. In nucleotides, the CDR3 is TGCAGTGCTAGAGGCGGGGTCACAGATACGCAGTATTCT.

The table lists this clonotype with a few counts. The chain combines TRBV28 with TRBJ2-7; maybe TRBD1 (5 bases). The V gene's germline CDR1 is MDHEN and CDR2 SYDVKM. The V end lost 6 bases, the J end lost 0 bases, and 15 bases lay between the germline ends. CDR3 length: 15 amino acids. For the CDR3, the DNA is TGTGCCAGCAGCCGACTCCAGGGCAGCTCCTACGAGCAGTACTTC. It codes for CASSRLQGSSYEQYF.

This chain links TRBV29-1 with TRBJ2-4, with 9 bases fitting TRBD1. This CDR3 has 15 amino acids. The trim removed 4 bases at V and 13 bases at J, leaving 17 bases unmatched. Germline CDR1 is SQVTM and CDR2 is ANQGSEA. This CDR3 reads CSVVQGTGYYNEQYF. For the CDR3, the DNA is TGCAGCGTTGTCCAGGGGACAGGGTACTACAATGAGCAGTACTTC.

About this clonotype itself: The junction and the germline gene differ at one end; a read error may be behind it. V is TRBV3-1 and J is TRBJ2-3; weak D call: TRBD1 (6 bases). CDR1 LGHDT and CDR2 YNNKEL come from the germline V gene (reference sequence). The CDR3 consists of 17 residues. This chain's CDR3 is CASGQEYPGTRGDTQYF. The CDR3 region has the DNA TGTGCCAGCGGCCAAGAGTATCCGGGGACCAGGGGAGATACGCAGTATTTT.

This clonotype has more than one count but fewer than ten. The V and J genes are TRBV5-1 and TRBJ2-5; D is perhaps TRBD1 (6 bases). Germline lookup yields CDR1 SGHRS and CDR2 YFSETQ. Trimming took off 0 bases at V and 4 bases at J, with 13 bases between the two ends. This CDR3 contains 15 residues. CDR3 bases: TGCGCCAGCAGCTTGGAAGGGGGTGTGGGAGAGACCCAGTACTTC. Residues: CASSLEGGVGETQYF.

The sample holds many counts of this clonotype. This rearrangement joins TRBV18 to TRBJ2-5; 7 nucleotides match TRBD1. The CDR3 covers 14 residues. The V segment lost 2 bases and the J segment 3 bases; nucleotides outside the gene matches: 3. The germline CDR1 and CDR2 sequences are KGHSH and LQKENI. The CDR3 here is CASSPKTGKETQYF. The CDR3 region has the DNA TGTGCCAGCTCACCAAAGACAGGGAAAGAGACCCAGTACTTC.

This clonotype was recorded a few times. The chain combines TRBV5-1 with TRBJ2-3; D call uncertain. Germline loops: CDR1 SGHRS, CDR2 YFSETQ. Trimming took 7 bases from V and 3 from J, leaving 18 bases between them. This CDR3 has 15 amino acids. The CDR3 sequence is CASRPELGRTDTQYF. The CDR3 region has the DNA TGCGCCAGCCGTCCTGAGTTGGGTAGGACAGATACGCAGTATTTT.

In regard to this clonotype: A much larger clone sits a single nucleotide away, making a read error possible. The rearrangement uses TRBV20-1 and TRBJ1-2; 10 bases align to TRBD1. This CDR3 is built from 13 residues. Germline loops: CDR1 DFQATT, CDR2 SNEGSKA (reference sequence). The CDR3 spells CSALPGQGNGHTF. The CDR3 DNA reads TGCAGTGCTCTCCCGGGACAGGGGAATGGCCACACCTTC.

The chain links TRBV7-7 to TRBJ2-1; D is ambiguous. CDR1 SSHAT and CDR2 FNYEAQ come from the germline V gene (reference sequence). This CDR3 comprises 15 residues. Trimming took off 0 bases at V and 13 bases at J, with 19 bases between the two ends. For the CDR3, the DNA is TGTGCCAGCAGCTTAGCGTTCGGTCTAGGAGAGACCCAGTTCTTC. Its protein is CASSLAFGLGETQFF.

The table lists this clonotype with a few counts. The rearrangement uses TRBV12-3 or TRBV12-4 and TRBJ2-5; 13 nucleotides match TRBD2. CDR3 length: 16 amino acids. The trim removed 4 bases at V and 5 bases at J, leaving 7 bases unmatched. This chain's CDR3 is CASSSGTSGIQETQYF. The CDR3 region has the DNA TGTGCCAGCAGTTCAGGGACTAGCGGGATACAGGAGACCCAGTACTTC.